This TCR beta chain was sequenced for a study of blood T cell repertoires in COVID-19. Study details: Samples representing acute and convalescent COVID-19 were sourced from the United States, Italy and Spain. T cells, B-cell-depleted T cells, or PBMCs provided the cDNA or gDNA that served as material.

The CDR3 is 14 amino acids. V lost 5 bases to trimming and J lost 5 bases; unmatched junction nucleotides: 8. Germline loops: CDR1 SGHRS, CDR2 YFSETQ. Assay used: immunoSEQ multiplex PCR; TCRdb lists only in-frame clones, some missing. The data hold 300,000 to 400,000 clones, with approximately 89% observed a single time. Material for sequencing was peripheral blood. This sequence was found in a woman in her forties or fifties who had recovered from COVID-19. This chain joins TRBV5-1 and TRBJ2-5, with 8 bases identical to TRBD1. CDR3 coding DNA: TGCGCCAGCAGGAGCGGACAGGGAGTCGAGACCCAGTACTTC. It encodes CASRSGQGVETQYF.